Below are 25 T cell receptor beta chains sequenced from a single sample in a study of T cells in Graves' hyperthyroidism and ophthalmopathy. TCR beta CDR3 sequences were amplified from RNA transcripts. The HTBI set primed first-round TCR CDR3 RT-PCR. TCRdb ran MiXCR on the multiplex PCR reads and lists one entry per CDR3 protein. The repertoire holds 340,000 or so distinct CDR3 sequences, with under 25% as singletons. Sequencing was performed on blood. These receptors originate from a woman aged 50 to 60 with Graves' hyperthyroidism.

This clonotype was detected once. This chain links TRBV20-1 with TRBJ1-2; possibly TRBD1 for D (6 bases). Germline CDR1 and CDR2: DFQATT and SNEGSKA (reference sequence). The CDR3 has 13 amino acids. Trimming took off 1 base at V and 8 bases at J, with 14 bases between the two ends. The CDR3 region has the DNA TGCAGTGCTAGAGTACAGGGTTCCGAAGGCTACACCTTC. As protein: CSARVQGSEGYTF.

The chain recombines TRBV5-1 with TRBJ2-5, with 11 bases lining up with TRBD1. V shed 3 bases and J 4 bases; nucleotides not matched to a gene: 5. The CDR3 totals 15 residues. Germline CDR1 reads SGHRS; CDR2 reads YFSETQ. CDR3 nucleotides: TGCGCCAGCAGCTCCGGGACAGGGGGGCGAGAGACCCAGTACTTC. Amino acids: CASSSGTGGRETQYF.

V is TRBV4-2 and J is TRBJ2-7, with 9 bases lining up with TRBD1. With V trimmed by 1 base and J by 5 bases, 3 bases remained unmatched. The CDR3 spans 14 residues. Germline loops: CDR1 LGHNA, CDR2 YNFKEQ. The CDR3 protein is CASSQGTGANEQYF. The CDR3 coding sequence is TGTGCCAGCAGCCAAGGGACAGGGGCAAACGAGCAGTACTTC.

The chain is built from TRBV27 and TRBJ2-3; 13 nucleotides agree with TRBD2. The V segment lost 4 bases and the J segment 0 bases; nucleotides outside the gene matches: 10. The length of the CDR3 is 19 residues. Germline V gene sequence: CDR1 MNHEY, CDR2 SMNVEV (reference sequence). The CDR3 DNA follows: TGTGCCAGCAGTTCGATCCTAGGACTAGCGGGAGTTAGCACAGATACGCAGTATTTT. Residues: CASSSILGLAGVSTDTQYF.

The chain uses TRBV28 and TRBJ1-5; D ambiguous. The CDR3 spans 14 residues. V lost 6 bases to trimming and J lost 5 bases, with 14 bases between them. Germline loops: CDR1 MDHEN, CDR2 SYDVKM. The CDR3 coding sequence is TGTGCCAGCAGGGCGGTAGGGAGGCATCAGCCCCAGCATTTT. It is translated as CASRAVGRHQPQHF. The full variable domain, with the rest looked up from reference TRBV28 and TRBJ1-5, is DVKVTQSSRYLVKRTGEKVFLECVQDMDHENMFWYRQDPGLGLRLIYFSYDVKMKEKGDIPEGYSVSREKKERFSLILESASTNQTSMYLCASRAVGRHQPQHFGDGTRLSIL.

This clonotype was recorded many times. J is TRBJ2-1 and V is TRBV20-1, with 12 bases lining up with TRBD2. The J segment lost 3 bases and the V segment lost 5 bases, leaving 2 bases of the junction unmatched. The CDR3 totals 14 residues. Germline assignment: CDR1 DFQATT and CDR2 SNEGSKA (reference sequence). Here the CDR3 DNA reads TGCAGTGCTCCGGGACTAGCGGGCTACAATGAGCAGTTCTTC. Translating gives CSAPGLAGYNEQFF.

This clonotype occurred a few times. V and J are TRBV28 and TRBJ1-5; D is uncertain. The CDR3 extends over 14 amino acids. Germline V gene sequence: CDR1 MDHEN, CDR2 SYDVKM. Trimming removed 6 bases at V and 7 bases at J, with 16 bases between. CDR3 region: CASRPPGESQPQHF. CDR3 sequence (DNA): TGTGCCAGCAGACCCCCAGGAGAATCCCAGCCCCAGCATTTT.

The V and J genes are TRBV12-3 or TRBV12-4 and TRBJ1-2, with 12 bases that match TRBD1. The J segment lost 8 bases and the V segment lost 4 bases, leaving 8 bases of the junction unmatched. The CDR3 runs 15 residues. This chain's CDR3 is CASSSGGQGARGYTF. For the CDR3, the DNA is TGTGCCAGCAGTTCCGGGGGACAGGGGGCACGAGGCTACACCTTC.

This clonotype was observed a few times. The chain uses TRBV11-2 and TRBJ2-3; D is unclear. The CDR3 is made up of 14 amino acids. Trimming left V 1 base short and J 6 bases short, with 11 bases between. Germline V gene lookup returns CDR1 SGHAT and CDR2 FQNNGV. CDR3 sequence reads: CASSLGRVSDTQYF. In DNA, the CDR3 is TGTGCCAGCAGCTTAGGACGGGTCTCCGATACGCAGTATTTT.

V is TRBV6-1 and J is TRBJ2-6; a weak D match, TRBD1 (5 bases). The length of the CDR3 is 16 residues. V lost 5 bases, J lost 0 bases, and 11 bases lay in between. CDR1 is MNHNS, CDR2 SASEGT, per germline. The chain's CDR3 is CASSFRQSSGANVLTF. CDR3 DNA: TGTGCCAGCAGTTTCCGACAGTCCTCTGGGGCCAACGTCCTGACTTTC.

This clonotype was recorded at least ten times. The chain couples TRBV20-1 to TRBJ1-2, with a tentative D call TRBD1 (5 bases). The CDR3 totals 11 residues. The germline CDR1 and CDR2 sequences are DFQATT and SNEGSKA (reference sequence). The V gene lost 3 bases and the J gene lost 8 bases, with 10 bases spanning the gap. CDR3 sequence (DNA): TGCAGTGCTAGGTCAGGGTACGGCTACACCTTC. Translating gives CSARSGYGYTF.

The chain carries TRBV20-1 and TRBJ1-1; TRBD1 is a possible D gene (6 bases). The CDR3 runs 13 residues. V lost 2 bases, J lost 4 bases, and 11 bases lay in between. The germline gives CDR1 DFQATT, CDR2 SNEGSKA (reference sequence). CDR3: CSARQGTATEAFF. CDR3 in DNA: TGCAGTGCTAGACAGGGGACGGCCACTGAAGCTTTCTTT.

The sample holds many counts of this clonotype. This chain links TRBV2 with TRBJ2-5, with D hard to call. Per germline, CDR1 SNHLY and CDR2 FYNNEI. The CDR3 covers 13 residues. V gave up 2 bases and J gave up 6 bases, with 10 bases separating them. DNA for the CDR3: TGTGCCAGCAGTGAAAGAGGAGTAAAGACCCAGTACTTC. Translating gives CASSERGVKTQYF.

There are many counts of this clonotype. The V call is TRBV30, the J call TRBJ1-5; a possible D gene is TRBD1 (6 bases). Germline CDR1 GTSNPN, CDR2 SVGIG (reference sequence). The CDR3 runs to 14 residues. The V end lost 0 bases, the J end lost 4 bases, and 10 bases lay between the germline ends. Here the CDR3 DNA reads TGTGCCTGGAGTGTACAGGGAGGGAATCAGCCCCAGCATTTT. Translated: CAWSVQGGNQPQHF.

The V and J genes are TRBV2 and TRBJ2-2; a possible D gene is TRBD1 (6 bases). This CDR3 contains 15 residues. The V end lost 4 bases, the J end lost 2 bases, and 11 bases lay between the germline ends. Germline CDR1 reads SNHLY; CDR2 reads FYNNEI. The CDR3 coding sequence is TGTGCCAGCAGTGGGACAGCCTCTAACACCGGGGAGCTGTTTTTT. Translating gives CASSGTASNTGELFF.

This clonotype was detected a few times. This chain connects TRBV6-5 to TRBJ2-7; 8 bases are shared with TRBD1. The CDR3 has 15 residues. From germline, CDR1 is MNHEY and CDR2 SVGAGI. The V and J ends lost 4 bases and 2 bases, in that order; junction bases with no gene match: 7. The CDR3 bases are TGTGCCAGCAGTTTGCGGCCAGGGGGCCCCTACGAGCAGTACTTC. It yields the protein CASSLRPGGPYEQYF.

This rearrangement joins TRBV11-2 to TRBJ2-1; TRBD2 agrees at 8 bases. The J segment lost 2 bases and the V segment lost 1 base, leaving 7 bases of the junction unmatched. The CDR3 is 17 residues long. CDR1 SGHAT and CDR2 FQNNGV come from the germline V gene. CDR3 residues: CASSLVYREGAYNEQFF. CDR3 DNA: TGTGCCAGCAGCTTAGTTTATCGGGAGGGCGCCTACAATGAGCAGTTCTTC. Using reference TRBV11-2 and TRBJ2-1 for the parts outside the CDR3, the full variable domain is EAGVAQSPRYKIIEKRQSVAFWCNPISGHATLYWYQQILGQGPKLLIQFQNNGVVDDSQLPKDRFSAERLKGVDSTLKIQPAKLEDSAVYLCASSLVYREGAYNEQFFGPGTRLTVL.

The table lists this clonotype with many counts. The J gene is TRBJ2-2, the V gene TRBV7-3; D may be TRBD1 (7 bases). The CDR3 sequence is 15 residues long. Trimming took 5 bases from V and 6 from J, leaving 16 bases between them. Germline CDR1 is SGHTA and CDR2 is FQGTGA. For the CDR3, the DNA is TGTGCCAGCAGCAATCAGGGGGGCTTCCCCGGGGAGCTGTTTTTT. It is translated as CASSNQGGFPGELFF. Full variable domain (missing parts from reference TRBV7-3 and TRBJ2-2): GAGVSQTPSNKVTEKGKYVELRCDPISGHTALYWYRQSLGQGPEFLIYFQGTGAADDSGLPNDRFFAVRPEGSVSTLKIQRTERGDSAVYLCASSNQGGFPGELFFGEGSRLTVL.

This clonotype was recorded many times. The rearrangement uses TRBV5-1 and TRBJ2-4; the match to TRBD1 covers 8 bases. V trimming: 1 base; J trimming: 5 bases; junction bases outside the gene matches: 2. The CDR3 loop spans 14 amino acids. Germline V gene sequence: CDR1 SGHRS, CDR2 YFSETQ. The DNA of the CDR3 is TGCGCCAGCAGCTTGTCAGGGGGCCAAAACATTCAGTACTTC. Amino acids: CASSLSGGQNIQYF.

This clonotype was seen a few times. The chain employs TRBV5-1 and TRBJ2-2; 8 nucleotides match TRBD1. The trim removed 2 bases at V and 2 bases at J, leaving 11 bases unmatched. CDR1 is SGHRS and CDR2 is YFSETQ in the germline V gene. This CDR3 has 18 residues. Here the CDR3 reads CASSLLWTGPTNTGELFF. In nucleotides, the CDR3 is TGCGCCAGCAGCTTACTATGGACAGGGCCAACTAACACCGGGGAGCTGTTTTTT.

This clonotype was found once. CDR3: CSASLASGGANEQFF. For the CDR3, the DNA is TGCAGTGCTAGCCTGGCTAGCGGGGGGGCAAATGAGCAGTTCTTC. The genes are TRBV20-1 and TRBJ2-1, with 12 bases fitting TRBD2. The V segment lost 3 bases and the J segment 7 bases; nucleotides outside the gene matches: 7. Germline V gene sequence: CDR1 DFQATT, CDR2 SNEGSKA (reference sequence). There are 15 residues in the CDR3.

The CDR3 is CASTPGQVSNEQFF. CDR3 nucleotide sequence: TGTGCCAGCACCCCGGGACAGGTATCCAATGAGCAGTTCTTC. This chain connects TRBV9 to TRBJ2-1, with TRBD1 identical over 8 bases. The CDR3 spans 14 residues. Looked up from germline, CDR1 is SGDLS and CDR2 is YYNGEE. Germline trimming cut 6 bases from V and 6 bases from J; bases unmatched to any gene: 8.

The chain is built from TRBV20-1 and TRBJ2-4; the match to TRBD1 covers 9 bases. Germline values: CDR1 DFQATT, CDR2 SNEGSKA (reference sequence). With V trimmed by 7 bases and J by 8 bases, 15 bases remained unmatched. The CDR3 is 15 amino acids. CDR3 amino acids: CSVRRTGAGSDIQYF. CDR3 DNA sequence: TGCAGTGTCCGAAGGACAGGGGCCGGCTCGGACATTCAGTACTTC.

This clonotype was seen many times. The rearrangement joins TRBV3-1 to TRBJ1-1, with 7 bases fitting TRBD1. The CDR3 is 17 residues long. The V and J ends lost 2 bases and 3 bases, in that order; junction bases with no gene match: 12. Germline lookup yields CDR1 LGHDT and CDR2 YNNKEL (reference sequence). The CDR3 bases are TGTGCCAGCAGCCAAACGTTCACCAGGGGGAAGGACACTGAAGCTTTCTTT. Its translation is CASSQTFTRGKDTEAFF.

This clonotype was seen ten or more times. The chain links TRBV2 to TRBJ2-2; D is ambiguous. With 1 base removed from V and 6 bases from J, the gap between germline ends came to 6 bases. CDR1 SNHLY and CDR2 FYNNEI come from the germline V gene. The CDR3 sequence is 13 residues long. The CDR3 nucleotides read TGTGCCAGCAGTGAAGAGTCGCCCGGGGAGCTGTTTTTT. This encodes CASSEESPGELFF.